This T cell receptor (beta chain) was recorded in a study of control samples from healthy donors and cancer patients. V was pared by 5 bases and J by 3 bases, with 13 bases between. The CDR3 covers 14 residues. CDR1 is MDHEN, CDR2 SYDVKM, per germline. The assay was immunoSEQ multiplex PCR, and TCRdb's table has in-frame clones only and misses some. The table has 120,000 to 150,000 clones, roughly 93% seen once. The source material was blood. The receptor comes from a young man in good health. The chain has TRBV28 and TRBJ1-1; D call uncertain. The chain's CDR3 is CASSQITGDTEAFF. Here the CDR3 DNA reads TGTGCCAGCAGTCAGATCACTGGGGACACTGAAGCTTTCTTT.